The next 4 T cell receptor beta chains were all read from a single sample in a study of shared clonotypes between healthy human individuals. Clones were read by immunoSEQ multiplex PCR, and TCRdb kept only the in-frame ones, dropping some. The sample shows a few million clones, roughly 92% of them seen only once. Sequencing was carried out using naive CD4+ T cells from PBMCs. Subset meaning: CD45RA+ positively selected. Receptor source: a young man in good health. Some clones in this sample may be carry-over from other donors' samples.

This chain uses TRBV14 with TRBJ1-2; no definite D call. Looked up from germline, CDR1 is SGHDN and CDR2 is FVKESK. Trimming stripped 2 bases from V and 6 bases from J, with 13 bases between. The CDR3 loop spans 14 amino acids. The CDR3 DNA reads as TGTGCCAGCAGCCAACAATCGGGAGATAATGGCTACACCTTC. Translating it yields CASSQQSGDNGYTF.

This clone was counted once. This chain uses TRBV9 with TRBJ2-7, with D perhaps TRBD1 (7 bases). Between the trimmed V and J ends, which lost 1 base and 3 bases, there was a span of 14 bases. The CDR3 consists of 15 residues. CDR1 is SGDLS and CDR2 is YYNGEE in the germline V gene. The CDR3 reads CASSVTDREDYEQYF. As DNA, the CDR3 is TGTGCCAGCAGCGTAACCGACAGGGAGGACTACGAGCAGTACTTC.

The chain has TRBV4-1 and TRBJ2-1; 8 bases are a match to TRBD2. From germline, CDR1 is MGHRA and CDR2 YSYEKL. Trimming removed 1 base from V and 7 bases from J; junction bases left unmatched: 6. This CDR3 has 15 residues. CDR3 nucleotide sequence: TGCGCCAGCAGCCAAGGGGGACTAGGGGGGAATGAGCAGTTCTTC. It encodes CASSQGGLGGNEQFF.

The chain joins TRBV11-2 to TRBJ2-1, with 7 bases aligning to TRBD2. V gave up 5 bases and J gave up 5 bases; unmatched junction bases: 12. From germline, CDR1 is SGHAT and CDR2 FQNNGV. The CDR3 extends over 16 amino acids. The CDR3 region has the DNA TGTGCCAGCAGCCAAAGAGCGGGGTTGGGAAACAATGAGCAGTTCTTC. It codes for CASSQRAGLGNNEQFF.